The 21 T cell receptor beta chains listed next were all sequenced from one sample in a study of T cell changes during pregnancy in multiple sclerosis. Generated by immunoSEQ multiplex PCR, the TCRdb table keeps only in-frame clones and is missing some. The table lists around 53,000 clones, 92% of them singletons. This material consisted of CD4+ T cells from peripheral blood mononuclear cells, taken after pregnancy. These receptor sequences come from a female donor with multiple sclerosis, enrolled in a pregnancy study.

The DNA for the CDR3 is TGCGCCAGCAGCCAAGGGGTGGACAGAAATCAGCCCCAGCATTTT. As protein: CASSQGVDRNQPQHF. The rearrangement uses TRBV4-1 and TRBJ1-5, with D tentatively TRBD1 (6 bases). Germline V gene lookup returns CDR1 MGHRA and CDR2 YSYEKL. The CDR3 is 15 amino acids. Deletions cut 1 base from V and 4 bases from J, with 11 bases between.

J is TRBJ1-1 and V is TRBV6-1, with 7 bases aligning to TRBD1. The CDR3 totals 15 residues. J lost 5 bases, V lost 4 bases, and 10 bases had no gene match. Germline CDR1 and CDR2: MNHNS and SASEGT. The chain's CDR3 is CASSADNRGWTEAFF. The CDR3 nucleotides read TGTGCCAGCAGTGCCGACAACAGGGGTTGGACTGAAGCTTTCTTT.

This clone was observed once. J is TRBJ2-1 and V is TRBV4-3; TRBD2 agrees at 8 bases. This CDR3 is built from 15 residues. Trimming cost V 3 bases and J 4 bases; bases outside gene matches: 5. CDR1 is LGHNA and CDR2 is YSLEER in the germline V gene. DNA of the CDR3: TGCGCCAGCAGCCAGTCCGGGACTAGTTACAATGAGCAGTTCTTC. Its protein is CASSQSGTSYNEQFF.

This clone was detected once. The chain couples TRBV6-5 to TRBJ1-6; D call uncertain. The CDR3 sequence is 15 residues long. Germline V gene data show CDR1 as MNHEY and CDR2 as SVGAGI. V lost 3 bases and J lost 1, with 7 bases in between. The CDR3 nucleotides read TGTGCCAGCAGTTATGGAGGGTCCTATAATTCACCCCTCCACTTT. Translation gives CASSYGGSYNSPLHF.

The chain links TRBV7-7 to TRBJ2-2; 7 positions agree with TRBD1. Germline loops: CDR1 SSHAT, CDR2 FNYEAQ (reference sequence). The V gene end was trimmed by 1 base and the J gene end by 3 bases; junction bases not matched to a gene: 11. The CDR3 is 18 amino acids. The CDR3 reads CASSLGTGAGGYTGELFF. The CDR3 DNA reads as TGTGCCAGCAGCTTAGGCACCGGAGCAGGGGGATACACCGGGGAGCTGTTTTTT.

The chain carries TRBV18 and TRBJ1-2; TRBD1 is a possible D gene (6 bases). This CDR3 is built from 16 residues. V lost 6 bases and J 3 bases, leaving 20 bases between the germline ends. Germline CDR1 reads KGHSH; CDR2 reads LQKENI. The CDR3, as DNA: TGTGCCAGCTCGTTCGACAGGCCCCCTTTAGACTATGGCTACACCTTC. Its protein is CASSFDRPPLDYGYTF.

This clone was seen once. The chain uses TRBV27 and TRBJ1-4; TRBD1 agrees at 7 bases. CDR1 and CDR2 from the germline V gene are MNHEY and SMNVEV (reference sequence). The CDR3 has 13 amino acids. The V and J ends lost 6 bases and 9 bases, in that order; junction bases with no gene match: 7. The CDR3, as DNA: TGTGCCAGCAGCCTGGGGACAGCGAAAAAACTGTTTTTT. It codes for CASSLGTAKKLFF.

The chain joins TRBV10-2 to TRBJ1-2, with a possible D match to TRBD1 (5 bases). The CDR3 is made up of 13 amino acids. CDR1 WSHSY and CDR2 SAAADI come from the germline V gene. V shed 2 bases and J shed 8 bases, with 12 bases lying between them. CDR3 bases: TGCGCCAGCAGTGAGGGCAGGGCGTACGGCTACACCTTC. Its protein is CASSEGRAYGYTF.

The chain carries TRBV9 and TRBJ2-1, with a tentative D call TRBD1 (5 bases). There are 16 residues in the CDR3. The germline V gene has CDR1 SGDLS and CDR2 YYNGEE. V lost 0 bases to trimming and J lost 0 bases, with 10 bases between them. CDR3 sequence: CASSVAKGISYNEQFF. CDR3 coding DNA: TGTGCCAGCAGCGTAGCTAAGGGGATCTCCTACAATGAGCAGTTCTTC.

J is TRBJ1-2 and V is TRBV7-8; 7 nucleotides match TRBD1. The CDR3 loop spans 16 amino acids. With V trimmed by 0 bases and J by 5 bases, 9 bases remained unmatched. Germline V gene data show CDR1 as SGHVS and CDR2 as FQNEAQ. CDR3 sequence (DNA): TGTGCCAGCAGCTTAGCCCCCGGGACAGCGGTTTATGGCTACACCTTC. This gives the protein CASSLAPGTAVYGYTF.

The chain uses TRBV7-6 and TRBJ2-2; 9 nucleotides line up with TRBD2. V shed 0 bases, J shed 5 bases, and the junction held 10 bases outside the gene matches. CDR1 and CDR2 (germline): SGHVS, FNYEAQ. The CDR3 is 18 residues long. The CDR3 DNA reads as TGTGCCAGCAGCTTAGCGATCGTCCAGCGGGGGGTTACCGGGGAGCTGTTTTTT. Its protein is CASSLAIVQRGVTGELFF.

The chain links TRBV10-3 to TRBJ2-2; maybe TRBD1 (6 bases). From germline, CDR1 is ENHRY and CDR2 SYGVKD. V lost 8 bases and J lost 7, with 17 bases in between. This CDR3 is built from 14 residues. CDR3 nucleotides: TGTGCCATCCACCCAGCAGGGGCCCGCGGGGAGCTGTTTTTT. This translates into CAIHPAGARGELFF.

The chain joins TRBV5-4 to TRBJ1-2; no clear D gene. The V end was cut by 0 bases, the J end by 8 bases, with 14 bases between. Per the germline V gene, CDR1 is SGHNT and CDR2 is YYREEE (reference sequence). CDR3 size: 14 residues. The CDR3 region is CASSLGLTSSGYTF. The CDR3, as DNA: TGTGCCAGCAGCTTGGGGCTGACCTCTAGCGGCTACACCTTC.

The gene calls are TRBV4-2 and TRBJ2-1, with TRBD2 as a possible D gene (5 bases). The germline V and J ends were trimmed by 5 bases and 4 bases, with 12 bases remaining between them. Germline V gene data show CDR1 as LGHNA and CDR2 as YNFKEQ. CDR3 length equals 14 residues. For the CDR3, the DNA is TGTGCCAGCAGCGAAGTATGGGAGTACAATGAGCAGTTCTTC. Amino acids: CASSEVWEYNEQFF.

The chain carries TRBV5-6 and TRBJ1-1; tentatively, D is TRBD1 (6 bases). Germline values: CDR1 SGHDT, CDR2 YYEEEE. The CDR3 contains 14 residues. V lost 7 bases to trimming and J lost 1 base, with 14 bases between them. The CDR3 DNA is TGTGCCAGCTCCCGTGGGGGCAGGAACACTGAAGCTTTCTTT. It yields the protein CASSRGGRNTEAFF.

The rearrangement uses TRBV20-1 and TRBJ1-1; D gene uncertain. The CDR3 spans 11 residues. Trimming cost V 1 base and J 2 bases, with 2 bases left between them. Per the germline V gene, CDR1 is DFQATT and CDR2 is SNEGSKA (reference sequence). In DNA form, the CDR3 reads TGCAGTGCTAGAGTAAACACTGAAGCTTTCTTT. This sequence encodes CSARVNTEAFF.

This chain joins TRBV4-3 and TRBJ1-6, with 7 bases aligning to TRBD1. CDR1 and CDR2 from the germline V gene are LGHNA and YSLEER. After removal of 2 bases from V and 0 bases from J, the junction contained 10 bases not matched to a gene. The CDR3 consists of 19 residues. The chain's CDR3 is CASSQSGGAIRSYNSPLHF. The CDR3 DNA reads as TGCGCCAGCAGCCAATCAGGGGGTGCCATTCGCTCCTATAATTCACCCCTCCACTTT.

The chain is built from TRBV27 and TRBJ2-7; possibly TRBD1 for D (6 bases). Germline values: CDR1 MNHEY, CDR2 SMNVEV (reference sequence). The CDR3 has 14 amino acids. Between the trimmed V and J ends, which lost 6 bases and 6 bases, there was a span of 18 bases. The CDR3 bases are TGTGCCAGCAGGCTACAGGGTGGGTTCGGCGAGCAGTACTTC. Its protein is CASRLQGGFGEQYF.

The rearrangement uses TRBV7-2 and TRBJ1-3; D gene uncertain. V was cut by 3 bases and J by 0 bases, with 9 bases left in between. The CDR3 totals 15 residues. Germline-derived CDR1 and CDR2 are SGHTA and FQGNSA. This chain's CDR3 is CASSFQGSSGNTIYF. In DNA, the CDR3 is TGTGCCAGCAGCTTTCAAGGGAGCTCTGGAAACACCATATATTTT.

The chain links TRBV6-6 to TRBJ2-5, with 12 bases matching TRBD1. The CDR3 is 16 amino acids. Germline V CDR1 and CDR2: MNHNY, SVGAGI (reference sequence). Trimming took 0 bases from V and 4 from J; bases not matched to a gene: 3. CDR3 coding DNA: TGTGCCAGCAGTTACTCTGGGACAGGGGGCCCAGAGACCCAGTACTTC. Its translation: CASSYSGTGGPETQYF.

The count of this clone is one. CDR3 nucleotide sequence: TGTGCCAGCAGCCATAGCGGGGGGGCTTTACGGGGAGAGACCCAGTACTTC. Protein: CASSHSGGALRGETQYF. V usage is TRBV7-8 and J usage is TRBJ2-5; 11 bases are a match to TRBD2. After removal of 5 bases from V and 4 bases from J, the junction contained 12 bases not matched to a gene. This CDR3 comprises 17 residues. The germline V gene has CDR1 SGHVS and CDR2 FQNEAQ.